This T cell receptor (beta chain) was sequenced during a study of blood T cells in healthy people across ages. The study's findings and limits: Older individuals had lower TCR beta diversity per million T cells (the decline was roughly linear).

Alongside a J-beta primer mix, a sample-barcoded 5' primer served in a second PCR lasting about 7 to 12 cycles. TCRdb redid the calling of the 5' RACE reads with MiXCR, one entry per CDR3 protein. This table holds about 2 million distinct CDR3 sequences, 49% found once. With respect to this clonotype: Its target is not known.

Germline CDR1 is SEHNR and CDR2 is FQNEAQ (reference sequence). This CDR3 is 15 amino acids long. With 5 bases clipped from V and 4 bases from J, the junction kept 5 bases outside the gene matches. The clonotype comes from a woman aged 40-49 years in good health. Sequenced material: blood. The rearrangement uses TRBV7-9 and TRBJ2-2; 9 bases match TRBD1. The CDR3, as DNA: TGTGCCAGCAGCCAGGGGACAGGGAGCACCGGGGAGCTGTTTTTT. Residues: CASSQGTGSTGELFF.